This T cell receptor beta chain was profiled in a study of neurological immune-mediated disorders. Study-wide points: Neither clinical nor MRI features were associated with the multiple sclerosis repertoire cluster.

Per the germline V gene, CDR1 is SGHTA and CDR2 is FQGNSA. The CDR3 is made up of 15 amino acids. Losses at the gene ends were 2 bases for V and 8 bases for J; bases not matched to a gene: 6. 5'RACE generated cDNA with 10-nucleotide random UMIs. Over 200 million TCR-beta sequences, together covering 15-18 subjects, were produced by every individual sequencing run that was carried out. MiXCR was run by TCRdb on the 5' RACE reads, yielding one entry per CDR3 protein. Of over 55,000 distinct CDR3 sequences in the sample, 2% to 2.5% are singletons; the top ten hold 3%. This clonotype showed up many times. Antigen: not known.

This receptor was identified in a man aged 50 to 59 with multiple sclerosis. The chain employs TRBV7-2 and TRBJ1-4, with 9 bases fitting TRBD1. The sample comprised PBMCs. The CDR3 DNA follows: TGTGCCAGCAGCTTACTGGGACAGGGTGAGGAAAAACTGTTTTTT. Amino acid sequence: CASSLLGQGEEKLFF. Supplemented by reference TRBV7-2 and TRBJ1-4, the full variable domain reads GAGVSQSPSNKVTEKGKDVELRCDPISGHTALYWYRQSLGQGLEFLIYFQGNSAPDKSGLPSDRFSAERTGGSVSTLTIQRTQQEDSAVYLCASSLLGQGEEKLFFGSGTQLSVL.